Shown below are 23 T cell receptor beta chains from a single sample sequenced in a study of cytomegalovirus exposure and HLA in healthy donors. The primer mix had 60 Vbeta and 13 Jbeta primers. Data came from immunoSEQ multiplex PCR; TCRdb stores just in-frame clones and leaves some out. Among around 160,000 clones listed, over 65% were seen once. Sample: PBMCs. The receptors come from a middle-aged man in good health and CMV-seropositive.

In its sample, this clone was seen a few times. The chain joins TRBV7-2 to TRBJ2-1; TRBD2 agrees at 11 bases. The CDR3 loop spans 15 amino acids. CDR1 and CDR2 from the germline V gene are SGHTA and FQGNSA. The V and J ends lost 5 bases and 10 bases, in that order; junction bases with no gene match: 10. This chain's CDR3 is CASSLTSGSFLEQFF. The CDR3 nucleotides read TGTGCCAGCAGCCTCACTAGCGGGAGTTTTTTGGAGCAGTTCTTC. Combining the CDR3 with reference TRBV7-2 and TRBJ2-1 gives the whole variable domain GAGVSQSPSNKVTEKGKDVELRCDPISGHTALYWYRQSLGQGLEFLIYFQGNSAPDKSGLPSDRFSAERTGGSVSTLTIQRTQQEDSAVYLCASSLTSGSFLEQFFGPGTRLTVL.

This chain connects TRBV4-2 to TRBJ2-7, with 8 nucleotides matching TRBD2. V was clipped by 3 bases and J by 4 bases; unmatched bases: 23. The CDR3 runs 20 residues. Germline V gives CDR1 LGHNA, CDR2 YNFKEQ. This CDR3 is CASSQETGQREWLSSYEQYF. The CDR3 DNA reads TGTGCCAGCAGCCAGGAGACTGGCCAGCGGGAGTGGCTCTCTTCGTACGAGCAGTACTTC.

The chain is built from TRBV6-5 and TRBJ1-1; 7 nucleotides agree with TRBD1. Germline trimming cut 0 bases from V and 0 bases from J; bases unmatched to any gene: 4. The germline V gene has CDR1 MNHEY and CDR2 SVGAGI. The CDR3 has 16 residues. In nucleotides, the CDR3 is TGTGCCAGCAGTTACTCAGGGGGCAGGGTGAACACTGAAGCTTTCTTT. It codes for CASSYSGGRVNTEAFF.

V and J are TRBV7-9 and TRBJ2-2; no clear D. The V end lost 7 bases, the J end lost 1 base, and 13 bases lay between the germline ends. Germline V lookup: CDR1 SEHNR, CDR2 FQNEAQ (reference sequence). CDR3 size: 15 residues. The CDR3 nucleotides read TGTGCCAGCACCCGACGGGTGGGGAACACCGGGGAGCTGTTTTTT. Translated, it gives CASTRRVGNTGELFF.

In this sample, this clone turned up once. The chain employs TRBV30 and TRBJ2-6, with a possible D match to TRBD2 (7 bases). Looked up from germline, CDR1 is GTSNPN and CDR2 is SVGIG (reference sequence). There are 16 residues in the CDR3. The V and J ends lost 8 bases and 0 bases respectively, with 17 bases between them. The CDR3: CARSGEGPSGANVLTF. CDR3 DNA: TGTGCCCGGTCAGGGGAGGGTCCCTCTGGGGCCAACGTCCTGACTTTC.

The rearrangement joins TRBV7-9 to TRBJ1-4; 8 bases map to TRBD1. V gave up 4 bases and J gave up 8 bases; unmatched junction bases: 9. The CDR3 is made up of 15 amino acids. CDR1 SEHNR and CDR2 FQNEAQ come from the germline V gene (reference sequence). The CDR3 loop reads CASSSATGVGEKLFF. The CDR3 DNA reads as TGTGCCAGCAGCTCCGCGACAGGGGTTGGGGAAAAACTGTTTTTT. Full variable domain (missing parts from reference TRBV7-9 and TRBJ1-4): DTGVSQNPRHKITKRGQNVTFRCDPISEHNRLYWYRQTLGQGPEFLTYFQNEAQLEKSRLLSDRFSAERPKGSFSTLEIQRTEQGDSAMYLCASSSATGVGEKLFFGSGTQLSVL.

CDR3 sequence (DNA): TGTGCCGGAGCCGGGGGGCGGACTTCCTACGAGCAGTACTTC. Its protein is CAGAGGRTSYEQYF. The J gene is TRBJ2-7, the V gene TRBV6-1, with a possible D match to TRBD2 (7 bases). This CDR3 spans 14 amino acids. With 11 bases removed from V and 1 base from J, the gap between germline ends came to 18 bases. Germline V gene data show CDR1 as MNHNS and CDR2 as SASEGT.

This clone was seen only once. The sample carries other DNA sequences with the same CDR3. V is TRBV18 and J is TRBJ1-4, with 8 bases lining up with TRBD1. The CDR3 is 15 residues long. V shed 3 bases and J 8 bases; nucleotides not matched to a gene: 8. Germline V lookup: CDR1 KGHSH, CDR2 LQKENI. CDR3 loop: CASSPGQGREEKLFF. In DNA form, the CDR3 reads TGTGCCAGCTCACCCGGACAGGGAAGGGAAGAAAAACTGTTTTTT.

The V call is TRBV5-6, the J call TRBJ2-5; 7 bases fit TRBD1. TRBJ2-7 matches the DNA end more closely, so the J call is doubtful. The germline V gene has CDR1 SGHDT and CDR2 YYEEEE. CDR3 length: 15 residues. CDR3 in amino acids: CASSSTGTVLYEQYF. The CDR3 nucleotides read TGTGCCAGCAGCTCAACCGGGACAGTTTTGTACGAGCAGTACTTC.

This clone was counted between two and nine times. This sequence joins TRBV7-3 and TRBJ2-1; 8 bases are shared with TRBD2. The ends lost 0 bases at V and 4 bases at J; junction bases unmatched: 20. Germline V CDR1 and CDR2: SGHTA, FQGTGA. CDR3 length: 21 amino acids. The chain's CDR3 is CASSLTSVGHGAGVLYNEQFF. The CDR3 DNA reads as TGTGCCAGCAGCTTAACAAGTGTGGGACACGGAGCGGGAGTATTGTACAATGAGCAGTTCTTC.

A few counts support this clone. The rearrangement uses TRBV10-3 and TRBJ1-2; 10 positions agree with TRBD1. The CDR3 extends over 17 amino acids. After removal of 0 bases from V and 4 bases from J, the junction contained 8 bases not matched to a gene. From germline, CDR1 is ENHRY and CDR2 SYGVKD. This CDR3 reads CAISESGDRGSSYGYTF. CDR3 nucleotide sequence: TGTGCCATCAGTGAGTCTGGGGACAGGGGATCAAGCTATGGCTACACCTTC.

As regards this clone: One end of the junction does not line up with germline, which may come from a read error. The V call is TRBV7-9, the J call TRBJ1-3; the D is unclear. Germline V gene data show CDR1 as SEHNR and CDR2 as FQNEAQ (reference sequence). This CDR3 has 15 residues. The CDR3 sequence is CSSSLRGVSGNTIYF. The CDR3 coding sequence is TGTTCCAGCAGCTTACGAGGAGTCTCTGGAAACACCATATATTTT.

This clone was detected once. The rearrangement joins TRBV5-1 to TRBJ2-5; TRBD1 agrees at 9 bases. Germline V gene sequence: CDR1 SGHRS, CDR2 YFSETQ. The V gene end was trimmed by 0 bases and the J gene end by 2 bases; junction bases not matched to a gene: 5. This CDR3 has 16 residues. In nucleotides, the CDR3 is TGCGCCAGCAGCTTGGAGGGGGGGACAGGGCAAGAGACCCAGTACTTC. Residues: CASSLEGGTGQETQYF.

There are a few counts of this clone. The chain links TRBV7-6 to TRBJ2-1; 8 bases are shared with TRBD2. In germline, CDR1 is SGHVS, CDR2 FNYEAQ. This CDR3 has 15 residues. The junction had 4 bases not matched to a gene; V was cut back by 0 bases and J by 6 bases. CDR3 in DNA: TGTGCCAGCAGCTTAGCTAGCGGGAAGGGCAATGAGCAGTTCTTC. Its translation is CASSLASGKGNEQFF.

Here the CDR3 reads CASSQGDNTYNEQFF. CDR3 nucleotide sequence: TGCGCCAGCAGCCAGGGGGACAACACCTACAATGAGCAGTTCTTC. The rearrangement uses TRBV4-3 and TRBJ2-1, with TRBD1 as a possible D gene (6 bases). V gave up 3 bases and J gave up 2 bases, with 11 bases separating them. This CDR3 is 15 amino acids long. Germline assignment: CDR1 LGHNA and CDR2 YSLEER.

The chain carries TRBV7-3 and TRBJ2-2; 11 positions match TRBD2. The CDR3 is made up of 17 amino acids. V dropped 2 bases and J dropped 6; count of bases not matched to a gene: 8. Germline CDR1 reads SGHTA; CDR2 reads FQGTGA. CDR3 protein: CASSLVAGGRDAGELFF. The DNA of the CDR3 is TGTGCCAGCAGCTTAGTAGCGGGAGGGCGCGATGCCGGGGAGCTGTTTTTT.

As concerns this clone: A junction end diverges from the germline sequence, so it may reflect a read error. The chain carries TRBV28 and TRBJ1-2; tentatively, D is TRBD1 (5 bases). CDR3 length: 13 amino acids. In germline, CDR1 is MDHEN, CDR2 SYDVKM. The CDR3 sequence: CASKKVSPGDAIF. The CDR3 DNA reads TGTGCCAGCAAAAAAGTTTCCCCGGGGGACGCCATCTTC.

This chain uses TRBV9 with TRBJ2-2; tentative D call: TRBD1 (6 bases). Germline CDR1 is SGDLS and CDR2 is YYNGEE. The ends were cut back, 1 base at V and 7 bases at J, with 11 bases in the middle. The CDR3 is 14 amino acids. CDR3 residues: CASSVQGIGGELFF. CDR3 DNA sequence: TGTGCCAGCAGCGTACAGGGGATTGGCGGGGAGCTGTTTTTT. Based on the CDR3 plus reference TRBV9 and TRBJ2-2, the full variable domain is DSGVTQTPKHLITATGQRVTLRCSPRSGDLSVYWYQQSLDQGLQFLIQYYNGEERAKGNILERFSAQQFPDLHSELNLSSLELGDSALYFCASSVQGIGGELFFGEGSRLTVL.

This rearrangement joins TRBV28 to TRBJ1-3, with a weak D call TRBD1 (5 bases). CDR3 length: 15 amino acids. V was shortened by 5 bases and J by 4 bases, with 15 bases between the two germline ends. CDR1 MDHEN and CDR2 SYDVKM come from the germline V gene. This chain's CDR3 is CASSAGGLQGNTIYF. The CDR3 coding sequence is TGTGCCAGCAGTGCCGGGGGACTACAAGGAAACACCATATATTTT.

J is TRBJ1-5 and V is TRBV5-8; D remains ambiguous. This CDR3 has 16 amino acids. Deletions cut 0 bases from V and 5 bases from J, with 15 bases between. The germline V gene has CDR1 SGHTS and CDR2 YDEGEE. For the CDR3, the DNA is TGTGCCAGCAGCTTGGAGGCGGCGTCAGAGGATCAGCCCCAGCATTTT. It is translated as CASSLEAASEDQPQHF.

This chain links TRBV7-9 with TRBJ2-3, with D perhaps matching TRBD1 (6 bases). Trimming stripped 3 bases from V and 0 bases from J, with 13 bases between. The length of the CDR3 is 16 residues. Looked up from germline, CDR1 is SEHNR and CDR2 is FQNEAQ (reference sequence). Here the CDR3 reads CASSLGTGQSTDTQYF. CDR3 DNA sequence: TGTGCCAGCAGCTTGGGAACGGGACAAAGCACAGATACGCAGTATTTT.

This clone turned up a few times. The V gene is TRBV6-5, the J gene TRBJ1-2, with no clear D. Germline values: CDR1 MNHEY, CDR2 SVGAGI. Trimming shortened V by 5 bases and J by 4 bases, and 17 bases separated the two germline ends. There are 15 residues in the CDR3. The CDR3 region is CASSASSGRLYGYTF. CDR3 bases: TGTGCCAGCAGTGCCAGTTCGGGGAGGCTCTATGGCTACACCTTC.

A few counts support this clone. The genes are TRBV10-3 and TRBJ2-7; the D is unclear. V shed 8 bases and J shed 2 bases, with 16 bases lying between them. Germline CDR1 reads ENHRY; CDR2 reads SYGVKD. This CDR3 comprises 14 residues. The CDR3 is CAIGGSATPYEQYF. Written as DNA, the CDR3 is TGTGCCATCGGTGGCAGCGCTACCCCCTACGAGCAGTACTTC.